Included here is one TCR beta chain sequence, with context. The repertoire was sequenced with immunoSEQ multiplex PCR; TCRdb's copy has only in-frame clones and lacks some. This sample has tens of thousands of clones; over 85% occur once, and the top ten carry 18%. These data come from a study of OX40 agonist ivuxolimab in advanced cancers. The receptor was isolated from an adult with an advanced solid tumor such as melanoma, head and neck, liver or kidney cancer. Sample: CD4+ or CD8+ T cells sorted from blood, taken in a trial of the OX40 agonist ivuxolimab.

CDR3 sequence (DNA): TGTGCCAGCAGCTTACTAGCGGGAGTGATAGAGCAGTACTTC. Its protein product is CASSLLAGVIEQYF. The chain has TRBV13 and TRBJ2-7; TRBD2 agrees at 10 bases. This CDR3 region has 14 residues. The V gene end was trimmed by 2 bases and the J gene end by 7 bases; junction bases not matched to a gene: 5. CDR1 and CDR2 from the germline V gene are PRHDT and FYEKMQ (reference sequence).